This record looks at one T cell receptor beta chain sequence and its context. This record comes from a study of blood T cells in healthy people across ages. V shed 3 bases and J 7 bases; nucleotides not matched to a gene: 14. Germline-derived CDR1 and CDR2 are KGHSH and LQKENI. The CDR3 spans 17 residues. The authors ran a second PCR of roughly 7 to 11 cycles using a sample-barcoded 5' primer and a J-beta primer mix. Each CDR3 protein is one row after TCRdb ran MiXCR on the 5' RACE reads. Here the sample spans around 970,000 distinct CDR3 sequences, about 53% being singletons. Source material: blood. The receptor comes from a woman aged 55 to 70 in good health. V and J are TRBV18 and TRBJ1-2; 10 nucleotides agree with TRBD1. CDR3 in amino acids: CASSPRKPETGGSGYTF. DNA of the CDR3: TGTGCCAGCTCACCTCGGAAACCAGAGACAGGGGGCTCTGGCTACACCTTC.